There are a few counts of the clone carrying this T cell receptor beta chain. Combining iRepertoire HTBI primers with Arm-PCR of CDR3 regions, the authors built TCR beta libraries. One entry per CDR3 protein, called by TCRdb with MiXCR from the multiplex PCR reads. The top ten hold about 23% of the sample, which has a few hundred thousand distinct CDR3 sequences, 16% seen once. The data were obtained in a study of regulatory T cells in long-lasting Graves disease. Germline V lookup: CDR1 MNHEY, CDR2 SVGEGT. This CDR3 contains 19 residues. The junction had 11 bases not matched to a gene; V was cut back by 0 bases and J by 1 base. This sample's time point: newly diagnosed GD, antithyroid drugs for less than 3 months. Extracted PBMC RNA gave rise to the TCR library. Another study also made use of these data, one on T cells in Graves' hyperthyroidism and ophthalmopathy. That work states: These patients, aged 18 to 65, had recently diagnosed hyperthyroidism lasting under 2 months.

The sequence came from a young woman with Graves disease. Sequencing used peripheral blood mononuclear cells (PBMCs), obtained at new diagnosis, from a patient treated with antithyroid drugs. The rearrangement uses TRBV6-2 or TRBV6-3 and TRBJ2-3, with 9 bases identical to TRBD2. CDR3 DNA sequence: TGTGCCAGCAGTTACTCGGGGCGGGAGGGCCTAAGTGGCACAGATACGCAGTATTTT. Translating it yields CASSYSGREGLSGTDTQYF.